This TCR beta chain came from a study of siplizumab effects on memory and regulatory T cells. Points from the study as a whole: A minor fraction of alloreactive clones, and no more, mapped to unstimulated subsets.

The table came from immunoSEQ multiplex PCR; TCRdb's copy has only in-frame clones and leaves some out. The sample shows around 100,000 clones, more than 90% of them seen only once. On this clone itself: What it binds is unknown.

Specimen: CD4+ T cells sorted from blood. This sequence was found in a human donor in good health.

The CDR3 region is CASSQARQGAFF. CDR3 sequence (DNA): TGTGCCAGCAGCCAAGCTAGACAGGGGGCTTTCTTT. The genes are TRBV14 and TRBJ1-1; 8 nucleotides agree with TRBD1. CDR3 length: 12 residues. The germline V gene has CDR1 SGHDN and CDR2 FVKESK. Unmatched junction bases numbered 3, after V lost 1 base and J lost 11 bases.